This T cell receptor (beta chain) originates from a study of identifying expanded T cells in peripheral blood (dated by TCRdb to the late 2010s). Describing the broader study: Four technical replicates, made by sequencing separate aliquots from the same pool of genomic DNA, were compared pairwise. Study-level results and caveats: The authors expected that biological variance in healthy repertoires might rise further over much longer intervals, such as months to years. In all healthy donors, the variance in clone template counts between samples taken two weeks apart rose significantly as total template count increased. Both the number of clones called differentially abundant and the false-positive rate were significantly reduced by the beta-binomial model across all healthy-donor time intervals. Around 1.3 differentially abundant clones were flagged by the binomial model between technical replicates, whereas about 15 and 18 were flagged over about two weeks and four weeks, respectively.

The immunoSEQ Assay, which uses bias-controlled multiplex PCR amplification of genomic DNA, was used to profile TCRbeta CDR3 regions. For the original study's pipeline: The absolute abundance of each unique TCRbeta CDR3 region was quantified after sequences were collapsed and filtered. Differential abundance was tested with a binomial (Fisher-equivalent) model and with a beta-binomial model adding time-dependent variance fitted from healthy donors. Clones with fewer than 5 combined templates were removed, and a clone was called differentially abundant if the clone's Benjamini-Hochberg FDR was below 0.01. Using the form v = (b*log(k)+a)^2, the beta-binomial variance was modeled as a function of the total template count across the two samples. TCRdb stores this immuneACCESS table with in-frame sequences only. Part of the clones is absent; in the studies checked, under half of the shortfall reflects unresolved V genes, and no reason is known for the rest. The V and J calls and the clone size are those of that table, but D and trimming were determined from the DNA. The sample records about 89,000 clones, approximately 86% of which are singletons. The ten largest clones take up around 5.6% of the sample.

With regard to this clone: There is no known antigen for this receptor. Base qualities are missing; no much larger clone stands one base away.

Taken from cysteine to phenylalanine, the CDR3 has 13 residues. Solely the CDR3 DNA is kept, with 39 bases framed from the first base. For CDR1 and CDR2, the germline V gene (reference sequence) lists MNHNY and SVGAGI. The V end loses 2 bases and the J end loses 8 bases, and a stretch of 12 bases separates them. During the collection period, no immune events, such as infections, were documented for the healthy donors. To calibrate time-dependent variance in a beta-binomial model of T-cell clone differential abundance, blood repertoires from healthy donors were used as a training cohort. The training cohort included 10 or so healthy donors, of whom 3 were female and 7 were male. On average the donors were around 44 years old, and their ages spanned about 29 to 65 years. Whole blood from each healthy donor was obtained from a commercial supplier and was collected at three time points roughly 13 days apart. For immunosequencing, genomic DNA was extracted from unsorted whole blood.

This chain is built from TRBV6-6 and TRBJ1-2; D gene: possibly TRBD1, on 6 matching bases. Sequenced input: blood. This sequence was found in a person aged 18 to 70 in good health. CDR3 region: CASSYNDRMGYTF. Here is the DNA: TGTGCCAGCAGTTACAATGACAGGATGGGCTACACCTTC.